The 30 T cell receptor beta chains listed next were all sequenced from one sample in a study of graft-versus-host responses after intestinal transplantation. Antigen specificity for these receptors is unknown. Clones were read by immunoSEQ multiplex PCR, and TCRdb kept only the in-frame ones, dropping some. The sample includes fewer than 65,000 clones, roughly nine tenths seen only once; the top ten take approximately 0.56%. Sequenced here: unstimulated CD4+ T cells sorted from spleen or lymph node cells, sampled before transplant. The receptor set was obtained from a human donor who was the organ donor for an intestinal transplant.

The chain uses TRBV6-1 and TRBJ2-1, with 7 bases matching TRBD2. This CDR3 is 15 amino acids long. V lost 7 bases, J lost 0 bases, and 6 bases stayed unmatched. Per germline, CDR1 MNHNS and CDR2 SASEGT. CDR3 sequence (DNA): TGTGCCAGCACCCAGGGCGGGAGCTCCTACAATGAGCAGTTCTTC. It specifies CASTQGGSSYNEQFF.

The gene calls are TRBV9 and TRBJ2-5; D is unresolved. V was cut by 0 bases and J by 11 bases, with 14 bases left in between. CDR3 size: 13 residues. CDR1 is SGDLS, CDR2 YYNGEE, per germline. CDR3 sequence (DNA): TGTGCCAGCAGCGTAGGGCCCAGCGAGGAGCAGTACTTC. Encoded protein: CASSVGPSEEQYF.

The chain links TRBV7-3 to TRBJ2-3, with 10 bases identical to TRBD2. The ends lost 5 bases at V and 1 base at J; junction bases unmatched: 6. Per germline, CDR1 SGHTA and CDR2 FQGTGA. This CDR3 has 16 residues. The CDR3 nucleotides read TGTGCCAGCAGCGCTCTAGCGGGAGCGGGCACAGATACGCAGTATTTT. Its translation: CASSALAGAGTDTQYF.

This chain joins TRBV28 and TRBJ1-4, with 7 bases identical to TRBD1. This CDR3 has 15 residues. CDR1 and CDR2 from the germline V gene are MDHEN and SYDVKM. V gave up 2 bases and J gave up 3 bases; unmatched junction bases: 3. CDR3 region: CASSLPGQPNEKLFF. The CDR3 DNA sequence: TGTGCCAGCAGTTTACCGGGACAGCCTAATGAAAAACTGTTTTTT.

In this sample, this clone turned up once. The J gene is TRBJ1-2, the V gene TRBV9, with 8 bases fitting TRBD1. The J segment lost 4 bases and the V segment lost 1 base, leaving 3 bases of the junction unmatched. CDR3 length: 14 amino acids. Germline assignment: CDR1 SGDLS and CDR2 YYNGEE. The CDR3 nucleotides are TGTGCCAGCAGCGTAACAGGGACAGGCTATGGCTACACCTTC. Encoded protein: CASSVTGTGYGYTF. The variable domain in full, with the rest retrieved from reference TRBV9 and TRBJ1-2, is DSGVTQTPKHLITATGQRVTLRCSPRSGDLSVYWYQQSLDQGLQFLIQYYNGEERAKGNILERFSAQQFPDLHSELNLSSLELGDSALYFCASSVTGTGYGYTFGSGTRLTVV.

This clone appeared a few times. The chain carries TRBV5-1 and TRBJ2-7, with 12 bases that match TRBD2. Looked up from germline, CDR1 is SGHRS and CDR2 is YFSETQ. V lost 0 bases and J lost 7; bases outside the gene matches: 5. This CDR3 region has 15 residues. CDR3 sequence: CASSLEGTSGREQYF. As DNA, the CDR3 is TGCGCCAGCAGCTTGGAAGGGACTAGCGGGCGAGAGCAGTACTTC.

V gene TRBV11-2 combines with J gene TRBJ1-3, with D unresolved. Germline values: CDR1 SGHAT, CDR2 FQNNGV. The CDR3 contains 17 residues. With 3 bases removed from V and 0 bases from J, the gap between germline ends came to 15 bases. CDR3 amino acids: CASSLLASPVSGNTIYF. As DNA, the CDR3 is TGTGCCAGCAGCTTGCTGGCATCACCAGTCTCTGGAAACACCATATATTTT.

The CDR3: CASSLLPTTGELFF. The CDR3 DNA sequence: TGTGCCAGCAGTTTACTCCCTACCACCGGGGAGCTGTTTTTT. The chain combines TRBV28 with TRBJ2-2; unclear D gene. CDR3 length: 14 residues. Trimming shortened V by 2 bases and J by 4 bases, and 8 bases separated the two germline ends. Germline CDR1 reads MDHEN; CDR2 reads SYDVKM. Full variable domain (missing parts from reference TRBV28 and TRBJ2-2): DVKVTQSSRYLVKRTGEKVFLECVQDMDHENMFWYRQDPGLGLRLIYFSYDVKMKEKGDIPEGYSVSREKKERFSLILESASTNQTSMYLCASSLLPTTGELFFGEGSRLTVL.

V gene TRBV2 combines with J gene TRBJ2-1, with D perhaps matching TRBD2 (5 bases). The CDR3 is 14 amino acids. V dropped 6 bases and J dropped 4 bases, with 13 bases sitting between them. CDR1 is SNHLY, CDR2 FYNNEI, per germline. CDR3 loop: CASRLGSAYNEQFF. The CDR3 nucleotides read TGTGCCAGCAGACTAGGTTCCGCTTACAATGAGCAGTTCTTC. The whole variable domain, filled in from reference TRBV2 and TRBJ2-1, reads EPEVTQTPSHQVTQMGQEVILRCVPISNHLYFYWYRQILGQKVEFLVSFYNNEISEKSEIFDDQFSVERPDGSNFTLKIRSTKLEDSAMYFCASRLGSAYNEQFFGPGTRLTVL.

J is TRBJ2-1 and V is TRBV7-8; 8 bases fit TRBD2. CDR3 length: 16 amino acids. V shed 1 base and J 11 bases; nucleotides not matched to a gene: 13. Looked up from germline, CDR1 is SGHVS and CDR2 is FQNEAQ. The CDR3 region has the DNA TGTGCCAGCAGCTTAGGCGGGAGGCCGGATCCTAGCAAGCAGTTCTTC. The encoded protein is CASSLGGRPDPSKQFF.

CDR3 sequence: CASSESGTGGYEQYF. The CDR3 region has the DNA TGTGCCAGCAGTGAGTCCGGGACAGGGGGATACGAGCAGTACTTC. The chain has TRBV25-1 and TRBJ2-7; TRBD1 matches 11 bases. Germline-derived CDR1 and CDR2 are MGHDK and SYGVNS. The CDR3 is made up of 15 amino acids. V dropped 3 bases and J dropped 4; count of bases not matched to a gene: 5.

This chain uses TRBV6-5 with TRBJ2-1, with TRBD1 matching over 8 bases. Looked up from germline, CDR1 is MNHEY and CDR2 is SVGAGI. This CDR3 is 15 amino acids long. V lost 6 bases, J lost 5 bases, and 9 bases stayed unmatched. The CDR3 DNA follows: TGTGCCAGCAGAGAACCCGGGACAGGACACAATGAGCAGTTCTTC. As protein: CASREPGTGHNEQFF.

CDR3 sequence (DNA): TGTGCCAGCAGCATCCCGGGGACCCAGTACTTC. This translates into CASSIPGTQYF. The gene calls are TRBV6-1 and TRBJ2-5; D is undetermined. Per germline, CDR1 MNHNS and CDR2 SASEGT. Trimming removed 6 bases at V and 7 bases at J, with 9 bases between. This CDR3 is 11 amino acids long.

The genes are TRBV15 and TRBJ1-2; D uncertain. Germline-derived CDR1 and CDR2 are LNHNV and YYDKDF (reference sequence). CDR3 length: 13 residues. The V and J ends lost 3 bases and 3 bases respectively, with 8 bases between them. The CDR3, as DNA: TGTGCCACCAGCAGTGAGGTAGACTATGGCTACACCTTC. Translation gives CATSSEVDYGYTF.

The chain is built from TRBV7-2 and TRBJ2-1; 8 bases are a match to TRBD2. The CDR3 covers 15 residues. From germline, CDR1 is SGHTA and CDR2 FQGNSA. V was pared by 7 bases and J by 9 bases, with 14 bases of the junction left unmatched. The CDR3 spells CASILGTRVVGEQFF. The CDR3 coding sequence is TGTGCCAGCATCCTAGGGACTAGGGTCGTGGGTGAGCAGTTCTTC.

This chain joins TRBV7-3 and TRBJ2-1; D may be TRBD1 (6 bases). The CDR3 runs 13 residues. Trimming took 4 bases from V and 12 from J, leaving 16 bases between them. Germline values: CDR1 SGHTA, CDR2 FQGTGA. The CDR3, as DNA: TGTGCCAGCAGCTCCCGGGGTCAGGGGAGGCAGTTCTTC. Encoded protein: CASSSRGQGRQFF. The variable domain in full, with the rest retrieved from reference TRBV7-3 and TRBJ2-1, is GAGVSQTPSNKVTEKGKYVELRCDPISGHTALYWYRQSLGQGPEFLIYFQGTGAADDSGLPNDRFFAVRPEGSVSTLKIQRTERGDSAVYLCASSSRGQGRQFFGPGTRLTVL.

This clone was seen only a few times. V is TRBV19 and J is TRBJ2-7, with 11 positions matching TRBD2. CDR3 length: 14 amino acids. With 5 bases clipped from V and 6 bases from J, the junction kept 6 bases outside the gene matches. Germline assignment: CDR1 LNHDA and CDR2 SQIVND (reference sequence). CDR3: CASSGGLAVGEQYF. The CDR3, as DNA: TGTGCCAGTAGTGGGGGACTAGCGGTGGGCGAGCAGTACTTC.

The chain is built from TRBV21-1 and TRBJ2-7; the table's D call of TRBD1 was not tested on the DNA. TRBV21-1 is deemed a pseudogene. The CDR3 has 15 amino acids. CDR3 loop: CASSKGSTLQDEQYF. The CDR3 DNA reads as TGTGCCAGCAGCAAAGGGTCCACTCTTCAGGACGAGCAGTACTTC.

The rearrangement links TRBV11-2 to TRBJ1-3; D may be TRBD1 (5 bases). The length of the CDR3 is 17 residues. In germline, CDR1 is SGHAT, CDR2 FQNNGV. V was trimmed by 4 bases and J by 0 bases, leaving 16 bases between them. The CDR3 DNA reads TGTGCCAGCAGCTCCGGGACGGGAGCCTTCTCTGGAAACACCATATATTTT. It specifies CASSSGTGAFSGNTIYF.

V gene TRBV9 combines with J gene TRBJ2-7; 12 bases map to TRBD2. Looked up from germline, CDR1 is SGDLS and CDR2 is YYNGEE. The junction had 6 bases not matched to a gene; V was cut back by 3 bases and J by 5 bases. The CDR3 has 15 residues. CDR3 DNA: TGTGCCAGCAGCGCGGGACTAGCGGGCCCCCACGAGCAGTACTTC. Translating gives CASSAGLAGPHEQYF.

DNA for the CDR3: TGTGCCAGCAGCCCGTCAGAGACCCAGTACTTC. Translation gives CASSPSETQYF. V is TRBV7-9 and J is TRBJ2-5; D unresolved. Germline CDR1 is SEHNR and CDR2 is FQNEAQ (reference sequence). V was shortened by 5 bases and J by 4 bases, with 5 bases between the two germline ends. The CDR3 is 11 residues long.

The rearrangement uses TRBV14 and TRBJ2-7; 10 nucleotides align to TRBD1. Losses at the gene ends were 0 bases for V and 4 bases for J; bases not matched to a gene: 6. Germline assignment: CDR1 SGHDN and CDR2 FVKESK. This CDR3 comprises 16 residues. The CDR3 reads CASSQDWGTGVYEQYF. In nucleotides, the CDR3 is TGTGCCAGCAGCCAAGATTGGGGGACAGGGGTGTACGAGCAGTACTTC. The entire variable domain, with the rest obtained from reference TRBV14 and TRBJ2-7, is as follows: EAGVTQFPSHSVIEKGQTVTLRCDPISGHDNLYWYRRVMGKEIKFLLHFVKESKQDESGMPNNRFLAERTGGTYSTLKVQPAELEDSGVYFCASSQDWGTGVYEQYFGPGTRLTVT.

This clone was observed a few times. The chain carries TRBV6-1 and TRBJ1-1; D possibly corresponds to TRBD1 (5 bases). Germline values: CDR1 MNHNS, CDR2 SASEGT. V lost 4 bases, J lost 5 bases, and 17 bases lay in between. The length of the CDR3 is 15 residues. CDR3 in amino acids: CASSGRVAGHTEAFF. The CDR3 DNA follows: TGTGCCAGCAGTGGAAGGGTGGCAGGGCATACTGAAGCTTTCTTT.

CDR3 sequence reads: CASSWTGWGNEQFF. The CDR3 region has the DNA TGTGCCAGCAGCTGGACAGGGTGGGGGAATGAGCAGTTCTTC. The gene calls are TRBV5-6 and TRBJ2-1; 8 nucleotides line up with TRBD1. This CDR3 contains 14 residues. Germline CDR1 and CDR2: SGHDT and YYEEEE. V lost 3 bases and J lost 7; bases outside the gene matches: 6. The full variable domain, rest sourced from reference TRBV5-6 and TRBJ2-1, is DAGVTQSPTHLIKTRGQQVTLRCSPKSGHDTVSWYQQALGQGPQFIFQYYEEEERQRGNFPDRFSGHQFPNYSSELNVNALLLGDSALYLCASSWTGWGNEQFFGPGTRLTVL.

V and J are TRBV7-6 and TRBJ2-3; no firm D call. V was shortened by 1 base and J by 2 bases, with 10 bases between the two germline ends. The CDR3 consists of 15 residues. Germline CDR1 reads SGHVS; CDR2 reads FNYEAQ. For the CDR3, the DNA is TGTGCCAGCAGCTTAGATTCTACCACCACAGATACGCAGTATTTT. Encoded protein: CASSLDSTTTDTQYF.

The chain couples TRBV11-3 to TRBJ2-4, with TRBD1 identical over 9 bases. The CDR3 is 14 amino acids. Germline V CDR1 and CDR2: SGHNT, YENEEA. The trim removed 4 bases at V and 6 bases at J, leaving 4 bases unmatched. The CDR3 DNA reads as TGTGCCAGCAGCTCCCGGGGACAGGGAAACATTCAGTACTTC. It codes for CASSSRGQGNIQYF.

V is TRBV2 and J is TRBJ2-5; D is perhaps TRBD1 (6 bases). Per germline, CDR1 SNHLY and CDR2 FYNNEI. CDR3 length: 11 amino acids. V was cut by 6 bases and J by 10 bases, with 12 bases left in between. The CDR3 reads CASSGQIDQYF. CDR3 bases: TGTGCCAGCAGCGGACAGATCGACCAGTACTTC. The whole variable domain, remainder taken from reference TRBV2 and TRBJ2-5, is EPEVTQTPSHQVTQMGQEVILRCVPISNHLYFYWYRQILGQKVEFLVSFYNNEISEKSEIFDDQFSVERPDGSNFTLKIRSTKLEDSAMYFCASSGQIDQYFGPGTRLLVL.

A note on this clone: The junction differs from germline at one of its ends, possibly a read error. In DNA, the CDR3 is TGTGCTAGCAGCTTAGCCACGGGACAGGGGCAGGAGCAGTACTTC. Encoded protein: CASSLATGQGQEQYF. This chain links TRBV7-7 with TRBJ2-7; the match to TRBD1 covers 10 bases. Germline CDR1 SSHAT, CDR2 FNYEAQ (reference sequence). The CDR3 spans 15 residues. Drawing the rest from reference TRBV7-7 and TRBJ2-7, the complete variable domain is GAGVSQSPRYKVTKRGQDVTLRCDPISSHATLYWYQQALGQGPEFLTYFNYEAQPDKSGLPSDRFSAERPEGSISTLTIQRTEQRDSAMYRCASSLATGQGQEQYFGPGTRLTVT.

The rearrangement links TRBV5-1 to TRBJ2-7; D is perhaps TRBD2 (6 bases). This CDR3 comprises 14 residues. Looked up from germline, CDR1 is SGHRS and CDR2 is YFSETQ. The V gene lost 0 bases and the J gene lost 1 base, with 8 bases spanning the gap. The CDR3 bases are TGCGCCAGCAGCTTGGGGCTAGCGTCCTACGAGCAGTACTTC. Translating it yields CASSLGLASYEQYF.

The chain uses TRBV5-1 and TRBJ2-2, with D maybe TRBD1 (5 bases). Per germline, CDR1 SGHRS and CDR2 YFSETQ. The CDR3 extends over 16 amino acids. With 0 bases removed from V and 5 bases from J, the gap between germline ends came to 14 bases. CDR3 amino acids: CASSLDPGRGTGELFF. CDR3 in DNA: TGCGCCAGCAGCTTGGACCCAGGGCGAGGAACCGGGGAGCTGTTTTTT.